This T cell receptor (beta chain) was identified during a study of regulatory T cells in long-lasting Graves disease. Germline CDR1 is MDHEN and CDR2 is SYDVKM. The length of the CDR3 is 17 residues. Relying on iRepertoire HTBI primers and Arm-PCR of CDR3 regions, the team built TCR beta libraries. MiXCR was run by TCRdb on the multiplex PCR reads, yielding one entry per CDR3 protein. The sample contains about 200,000 distinct CDR3 sequences, around a fifth of which appear only once. The time point is: newly diagnosed GD, antithyroid drugs for less than 3 months. PBMC-derived RNA was used for the TCR library. In the case of this clonotype: A single base is all that separates this from a far larger clone, so a read error is likely.

A further study also used this sample, focusing on T cells in Graves' hyperthyroidism and ophthalmopathy.

The chain carries TRBV28 and TRBJ2-1, with 8 nucleotides matching TRBD2. With the DNA end fitting TRBJ2-3 better, the J assignment may be wrong. This TCR was recovered from a woman in her thirties with Graves disease. Material: peripheral blood mononuclear cells (PBMCs), obtained at new diagnosis, from a patient treated with antithyroid drugs. CDR3 nucleotide sequence: TGTGCCAGCAGTGCACTAATCTCCGGGACTAGTACAGATACGCAGTATTTT. Translation gives CASSALISGTSTDTQYF.